Listed below are T cell receptor beta chains from one sample, sequenced in a study of CD8+ T cells in alopecia areata. Sequenced by immunoSEQ multiplex PCR; TCRdb stores in-frame clones only, minus some. The repertoire has fewer than 200,000 clones, about 63% of them found once; the top ten carry approximately 14%. The material sequenced was CD4+ T cells sorted from blood, taken at week 0. The receptor source for this set is a human donor with alopecia areata. The CDR3 runs from the conserved cysteine through the conserved F or W. Fields, in order: clone size, D gene, V gene, J gene, CDR3 DNA, CDR3 protein. The D gene is left open where the match is weak. The size field is filled for only some rows; it gives once, few, many or a size class.

-,-,TRBV9,TRBJ1-1,TGTGCCAGCAGCGTTGGGTTGGATTCTACTGACACTGAAGCTTTCTTT,CASSVGLDSTDTEAFF
few,-,TRBV20-1,TRBJ1-1,TGCAGTGCTAGTAACAGACCCGAAGCTTTCTTT,CSASNRPEAFF
few,-,TRBV5-6,TRBJ1-2,TGTGCCAGCAGCTTTGAGTATGGCTACACCTTC,CASSFEYGYTF
-,-,TRBV2,TRBJ2-7,TGTGCCAGCAGTGGACGGTCCTACGAGCAGTACTTC,CASSGRSYEQYF
-,-,TRBV29-1,TRBJ1-1,TGCAGCGTAGGAGGGCCAATGAACACTGAAGCTTTCTTT,CSVGGPMNTEAFF
few,-,TRBV5-1,TRBJ2-5,TGCGCCAGCAGCTTGGCCAGGGAAGAGACCCAGTACTTC,CASSLAREETQYF
-,-,TRBV7-9,TRBJ2-7,TGTGCCAGCAGCTTAAAGTTACGGGGGTCGTTAGGCGAGCAGTACTTC,CASSLKLRGSLGEQYF
few,-,TRBV5-1,TRBJ2-7,TGCGCCAGCAGCTTGGACACCCCCTACGAGCAGTACTTC,CASSLDTPYEQYF
once,-,TRBV30,TRBJ2-2,TGTGCCTGGACCGACTTAACCGGGGAGCTGTTTTTT,CAWTDLTGELFF
-,TRBD1,TRBV23-1,TRBJ1-1,TGCGCCAGCAGTCAACCCGGACAGGGTAACACTGAAGCTTTCTTT,CASSQPGQGNTEAFF
-,-,TRBV7-9,TRBJ1-6,TGTGCCAGCAGCGACAACCGCCGGGGCCGCGGTTCACCCCTCCACTTT,CASSDNRRGRGSPLHF
-,-,TRBV7-8,TRBJ1-1,TGTGCCAGCAGCATCGACAGGAACACTGAAGCTTTCTTT,CASSIDRNTEAFF
-,-,TRBV30,TRBJ1-4,TGTGCCTGGAATAAGCAGGAGGACGATTTT,CAWNKQEDDF
-,-,TRBV4-2,TRBJ2-7,TGTGCCAGCAGCTTGAACAAGCCGGGCTCCTACGAGCAGTACTTC,CASSLNKPGSYEQYF